This T cell receptor beta chain was captured in a study of blood T cell repertoires in COVID-19. Germline CDR1 reads SQVTM; CDR2 reads ANQGSEA. The V gene lost 1 base and the J gene lost 4 bases, with 10 bases spanning the gap. The CDR3 covers 14 residues. Here immunoSEQ multiplex PCR was the method, and the copy in TCRdb shows in-frame clones only, minus some. The table shows around 140,000 clones, with about 75% occurring only once. Each recovered donor of Cohort 3 presented with two negative PCRs, clearance, or symptom resolution. This clonotype originated in a woman aged 50 to 60 who had recovered from COVID-19. What was sequenced was PBMCs or T cells enriched from blood (not recorded which). The gene calls are TRBV29-1 and TRBJ1-4, with D possibly matching TRBD1 (5 bases). CDR3 in amino acids: CSVEGSGNNEKLFF. CDR3 nucleotide sequence: TGCAGCGTTGAAGGGTCAGGGAATAATGAAAAACTGTTTTTT.